One sample yielded the 24 T cell receptor beta chains listed below, sequenced in a study of tumor and adjacent non-tumor tissue in lung cancer. TCRbeta libraries were built with three rounds of nested PCR, modified from ARM-PCR. TCRdb re-analysed the multiplex PCR reads in MiXCR, keeping a single row per CDR3 protein. This sample yields more than 35,000 distinct CDR3 sequences, of which roughly 60% are seen a single time; 19% belongs to the top ten. No cell sorting was done before RNA was extracted from the tissue. More than 3 cm separated this lung sample from the edge of the tumor. The sequenced material came from distant non-tumor lung tissue. The source of these receptors is a woman between 35 and 50 years old with non-small cell lung cancer.

This clonotype has just a few counts. The chain uses TRBV5-6 and TRBJ2-2; TRBD2 matches at 7 bases. Germline V gene lookup returns CDR1 SGHDT and CDR2 YYEEEE. This CDR3 is built from 14 residues. V lost 0 bases to trimming and J lost 9 bases; unmatched junction nucleotides: 5. Here the CDR3 reads CASSLGLASRELFF. Here the CDR3 DNA reads TGTGCCAGCAGCTTGGGACTAGCTTCCAGGGAGCTGTTTTTT.

Points on this clonotype: At one boundary the junction diverges from the germline segment, which might be a read error. The J gene is TRBJ2-7, the V gene TRBV7-9; D perhaps matches TRBD2 (6 bases). CDR3 size: 15 residues. Germline V lookup: CDR1 SEHNR, CDR2 FQNEAQ (reference sequence). The CDR3 DNA follows: TGTCCCAGCACTCCTGGGGACTGGACAAATCACGAGCAGTACTTC. Its protein product is CPSTPGDWTNHEQYF.

As for this clonotype: Its ends do not fully match the called genes, so a read error is possible. This chain joins TRBV11-3 and TRBJ2-5, with D perhaps TRBD1 (6 bases). The CDR3 contains 12 residues. CDR1 and CDR2 from the germline V gene are SGHNT and YENEEA. The CDR3 spells CVSSLDRGTQCF. CDR3 in DNA: TGTGTCAGCAGCTTAGATAGGGGGACCCAGTGCTTC.

This clonotype came up many times. The chain combines TRBV4-1 with TRBJ1-5; TRBD1 matches at 10 bases. The germline V gene has CDR1 MGHRA and CDR2 YSYEKL. Trimming at V came to 5 bases and at J to 0 bases, leaving 1 base not matched to a gene. CDR3 size: 15 residues. The CDR3 sequence is CASSRDRGSNQPQHF. The CDR3 DNA reads TGCGCCAGCAGCAGGGACAGGGGTAGCAATCAGCCCCAGCATTTT.

This clonotype was seen more than once but under ten times. A read error may explain this, as a much larger clone is one base away. The chain carries TRBV5-6 and TRBJ2-7; D perhaps matches TRBD1 (7 bases). The CDR3 covers 14 residues. Germline CDR1 is SGHDT and CDR2 is YYEEEE. The CDR3 sequence is CASSLQGDSHEQYF. The CDR3 DNA sequence: TGTGCCAGCAGCTTGCAGGGGGACTCCCACGAGCAGTACTTC.

A word on this clonotype: It is likely a read error, because the conserved phenylalanine at the end of the CDR3 is missing. This sequence joins TRBV6-2 or TRBV6-3 and TRBJ2-1, with D possibly TRBD2 on 5 matching bases. V was shortened by 11 bases and J by 5 bases, with 13 bases between the two germline ends. From germline, CDR1 is MNHEY and CDR2 SVGEGT. CDR3 length: 12 amino acids. In DNA form, the CDR3 reads TGTGCCGGCACCGGGGTCGACAATGAGCAGTTCTTA. Its protein is CAGTGVDNEQFL.

Note on this clonotype: Mismatch with germline at one junction end may stem from a read error. V and J are TRBV12-3 or TRBV12-4 and TRBJ1-3, with D maybe TRBD1 (5 bases). This CDR3 region has 16 residues. CDR3 in DNA: TGTGCTAGCAGTTTAAGTGGGGGTATGGTCCGAAACACCATATATTTT. As protein: CASSLSGGMVRNTIYF.

On this clonotype: One end of the junction does not line up with germline, which may come from a read error. The chain employs TRBV20-1 and TRBJ2-7, with TRBD2 matching over 9 bases. The germline gives CDR1 DFQATT, CDR2 SNEGSKA (reference sequence). The CDR3 length is 14 residues. This chain's CDR3 is CNASPLAGFHEQYF. The CDR3 DNA is TGCAATGCTAGCCCCCTAGCGGGATTCCACGAGCAGTACTTC.

At least ten counts were recorded for this clonotype. The chain links TRBV20-1 to TRBJ2-3; D is perhaps TRBD2 (5 bases). Between the trimmed V and J ends, which lost 6 bases and 5 bases, there was a span of 15 bases. Germline CDR1 reads DFQATT; CDR2 reads SNEGSKA (reference sequence). The CDR3 spans 13 residues. This CDR3 reads CSAPVLAVDTQYF. CDR3 coding DNA: TGCAGTGCCCCCGTTCTAGCTGTAGATACGCAGTATTTT.

In regard to this clonotype: A read error may produce the germline difference seen at one junction end. J is TRBJ1-4 and V is TRBV20-1; D is uncertain. Germline V CDR1 and CDR2: DFQATT, SNEGSKA (reference sequence). This CDR3 comprises 13 residues. CDR3 in amino acids: CSAVGGFNGKLFF. The CDR3 region has the DNA TGCAGTGCGGTGGGAGGCTTTAATGGAAAACTGTTTTTT.

A remark on this clonotype: A read error may explain this, as a much larger clone is one base away. The chain has TRBV5-1 and TRBJ1-4; D call uncertain. Germline loops: CDR1 SGHRS, CDR2 YFSETQ. The V gene lost 4 bases and the J gene lost 8 bases, with 12 bases spanning the gap. This CDR3 region has 13 residues. CDR3 region: CASSRREVEKLFF. CDR3 coding DNA: TGCGCCAGCAGCCGGAGGGAGGTGGAAAAACTGTTTTTT. Full variable domain (missing parts from reference TRBV5-1 and TRBJ1-4): KAGVTQTPRYLIKTRGQQVTLSCSPISGHRSVSWYQQTPGQGLQFLFEYFSETQRNKGNFPGRFSGRQFSNSRSEMNVSTLELGDSALYLCASSRREVEKLFFGSGTQLSVL.

The V call is TRBV7-9, the J call TRBJ2-7; D is possibly TRBD1 or TRBD2 (6 bases each). CDR1 and CDR2 (germline): SEHNR, FQNEAQ (reference sequence). V was clipped by 4 bases and J by 5 bases, with 15 bases between them. This CDR3 has 14 residues. In nucleotides, the CDR3 is TGTGCCAGCAGCTCGACGAGGGGGGACAACGAGCAGTACTTC. This codes for CASSSTRGDNEQYF.

This clonotype was seen ten or more times. This chain uses TRBV5-4 with TRBJ2-7; D uncertain. Germline V gene sequence: CDR1 SGHNT, CDR2 YYREEE (reference sequence). The CDR3 is 14 amino acids. V dropped 4 bases and J dropped 3 bases, with 14 bases sitting between them. For the CDR3, the DNA is TGTGCCAGCAGCCTCCCGACCGACAACTACGAGCAGTACTTC. This codes for CASSLPTDNYEQYF. Combining the CDR3 with reference TRBV5-4 and TRBJ2-7 gives the whole variable domain ETGVTQSPTHLIKTRGQQVTLRCSSQSGHNTVSWYQQALGQGPQFIFQYYREEENGRGNFPPRFSGLQFPNYSSELNVNALELDDSALYLCASSLPTDNYEQYFGPGTRLTVT.

Concerning this clonotype: Relative to the germline gene, one junction end is altered; a read error may explain this. This chain joins TRBV11-2 and TRBJ2-7; D is uncertain. Germline-derived CDR1 and CDR2 are SGHAT and FQNNGV. The CDR3 runs to 13 residues. The CDR3 DNA follows: TGTGCCAACCGTCGGTTTCCCTCCTACGAGCAGTATTTC. Translating gives CANRRFPSYEQYF.

In its sample, this clonotype was seen once. A much larger clonotype is one base distant, so this may be a read error. The chain is built from TRBV28 and TRBJ1-5; TRBD1 aligns across 10 bases. The CDR3 spans 14 residues. Germline CDR1 reads MDHEN; CDR2 reads SYDVKM. Trimming cost V 11 bases and J 7 bases; bases outside gene matches: 11. The CDR3 nucleotides are TGTGCCGTACGAACCGGGACAGGGGTCCAGCCCCAGCATTTT. Its protein is CAVRTGTGVQPQHF.

This clonotype showed up many times. The chain couples TRBV5-1 to TRBJ2-5; D is possibly TRBD2 (6 bases). The CDR3 runs 14 residues. Trimming left V 2 bases short and J 2 bases short, with 10 bases between. Germline V lookup: CDR1 SGHRS, CDR2 YFSETQ. In DNA, the CDR3 is TGCGCCAGCAGCTTCGGGACTGTTCAAGAGACCCAGTACTTC. Translating gives CASSFGTVQETQYF.

As to this clonotype: This CDR3 is missing its conserved last phenylalanine or tryptophan, likely due to a read error. V is TRBV20-1 and J is TRBJ1-2; 9 bases agree with TRBD1. Per germline, CDR1 DFQATT and CDR2 SNEGSKA (reference sequence). This CDR3 has 13 amino acids. V lost 7 bases, J lost 8 bases, and 11 bases stayed unmatched. The CDR3 DNA reads TGCAGTGTTGGGACAGGGCCTGGGGAAGGCTACACCTAC. Translation: CSVGTGPGEGYTY.

A note on this clonotype: A much larger clone is a single base away; this may be a read error. J is TRBJ2-7 and V is TRBV11-1, with D maybe TRBD2 (6 bases). The CDR3 runs 15 residues. Germline V gene data show CDR1 as SGHAT and CDR2 as FQDESV (reference sequence). CDR3 residues: CASSRDRGRSYEQCF. In nucleotides, the CDR3 is TGTGCCAGCTCAAGAGATCGGGGGAGGTCCTACGAGCAGTGCTTC.

This clonotype was recorded a few times. V usage is TRBV5-4 and J usage is TRBJ2-1, with 11 positions matching TRBD2. V shed 0 bases, J shed 4 bases, and the junction held 9 bases outside the gene matches. The CDR3 spans 18 residues. Per the germline V gene, CDR1 is SGHNT and CDR2 is YYREEE (reference sequence). CDR3 region: CASSLATLGTSGYNEQFF. In nucleotides, the CDR3 is TGTGCCAGCAGCTTGGCCACCCTAGGGACTAGCGGATACAATGAGCAGTTCTTC. The full variable domain, its missing parts supplied by reference TRBV5-4 and TRBJ2-1, is ETGVTQSPTHLIKTRGQQVTLRCSSQSGHNTVSWYQQALGQGPQFIFQYYREEENGRGNFPPRFSGLQFPNYSSELNVNALELDDSALYLCASSLATLGTSGYNEQFFGPGTRLTVL.

In regard to this clonotype: Mismatch with germline at one junction end may stem from a read error. V is TRBV10-3 and J is TRBJ2-3; the D gene is possibly TRBD2 (5 bases). CDR1 and CDR2 (germline): ENHRY, SYGVKD. The CDR3 extends over 15 amino acids. CDR3 region: CAVSEREGVGDTQYF. CDR3 DNA: TGTGCCGTCAGCGAAAGAGAGGGAGTAGGAGATACGCAGTATTTT.

This clonotype was seen many times. The rearrangement joins TRBV20-1 to TRBJ2-3; D remains unclear. Germline-derived CDR1 and CDR2 are DFQATT and SNEGSKA (reference sequence). V was clipped by 5 bases and J by 1 base, with 7 bases between them. The CDR3 consists of 12 residues. The CDR3 here is CSAADGTDTQYF. In DNA form, the CDR3 reads TGCAGTGCTGCGGATGGCACAGATACGCAGTATTTT.

This sequence joins TRBV11-2 and TRBJ2-5; the D gene is possibly TRBD1 (5 bases). V gave up 9 bases and J gave up 2 bases, with 19 bases separating them. The germline CDR1 and CDR2 sequences are SGHAT and FQNNGV. This CDR3 has 15 amino acids. The DNA for the CDR3 is TGTGCCAGTACCAAACTCGGACATGCACAAGAGACCCAGTACTTC. Its protein is CASTKLGHAQETQYF. Complete variable domain (other parts from reference TRBV11-2 and TRBJ2-5): EAGVAQSPRYKIIEKRQSVAFWCNPISGHATLYWYQQILGQGPKLLIQFQNNGVVDDSQLPKDRFSAERLKGVDSTLKIQPAKLEDSAVYLCASTKLGHAQETQYFGPGTRLLVL.

Comments on this clonotype: As the CDR3 is not closed by the conserved phenylalanine or tryptophan, this likely results from a read error. The chain carries TRBV5-1 and TRBJ2-5; no clear D gene. V was pared by 6 bases and J by 3 bases, with 12 bases between. The CDR3 contains 13 residues. The germline CDR1 and CDR2 sequences are SGHRS and YFSETQ. The CDR3 DNA sequence: TGCGCCAGCACTAACTTGGTTGAAGAGACCCAGTACTCC. This gives the protein CASTNLVEETQYS.

V usage is TRBV29-1 and J usage is TRBJ2-3; a weak D match, TRBD2 (5 bases). This CDR3 has 12 amino acids. CDR1 and CDR2 (germline): SQVTM, ANQGSEA. CDR3 protein: CSPNFGADTQYF. Written as DNA, the CDR3 is TGCAGTCCAAACTTCGGGGCAGATACGCAGTATTTT.